This T cell receptor beta chain is drawn from a study of T cell repertoires in cytomegalovirus infection. About the research overall: Indications of both CMV infection and matching HLA type were provided by public TCR beta signatures.

V shed 8 bases and J shed 0 bases, with 14 bases lying between them. The germline V gene has CDR1 MNHEY and CDR2 SMNVEV (reference sequence). The CDR3 totals 15 residues. MiXCR, run by TCRdb on the reads, gives a single entry per CDR3 protein. The sample holds roughly 250,000 distinct CDR3 sequences, 20% to 25% seen once. The sequencing input was CD8+ T cells from PBMCs. This receptor was identified in a human donor in good health (CMV status not recorded). Some clones in this sample may be carry-over from other donors' samples. This rearrangement joins TRBV27 to TRBJ2-4; D possibly corresponds to TRBD2 (6 bases). The CDR3 DNA reads TGTGCCAGCCAACGACTGGGACTAGCCAAAAACATTCAGTACTTC. This translates into CASQRLGLAKNIQYF.